Presented here are 29 T cell receptor beta chains from one specimen sequenced in a study of shared clonotypes between healthy human individuals. Measured with immunoSEQ multiplex PCR; TCRdb has only the in-frame clones, and not every one. This table holds some 2,500,000 clones, under 95% found once. The material sequenced was naive CD4+ T cells from PBMCs. Noted subset: CD45RA+ positively selected. The receptors originated from a man aged 18 to 35 in good health. Some clones in this sample may be carry-over from other donors' samples.

This chain joins TRBV28 and TRBJ1-4, with 8 bases that match TRBD1. Germline lookup yields CDR1 MDHEN and CDR2 SYDVKM. Trimming took 7 bases from V and 8 from J; bases not matched to a gene: 12. The CDR3 covers 15 residues. The CDR3 region is CASTPPPGQDEKLFF. DNA of the CDR3: TGTGCCAGCACCCCCCCTCCGGGACAGGACGAAAAACTGTTTTTT. Full variable domain (outside the CDR3, taken from reference TRBV28 and TRBJ1-4): DVKVTQSSRYLVKRTGEKVFLECVQDMDHENMFWYRQDPGLGLRLIYFSYDVKMKEKGDIPEGYSVSREKKERFSLILESASTNQTSMYLCASTPPPGQDEKLFFGSGTQLSVL.

The chain combines TRBV28 with TRBJ1-2; D is unresolved. Trimming took 4 bases from V and 2 from J, leaving 17 bases between them. Per germline, CDR1 MDHEN and CDR2 SYDVKM. The CDR3 extends over 16 amino acids. CDR3 amino acids: CASSYPETHRNYGYTF. In nucleotides, the CDR3 is TGTGCCAGCAGTTACCCAGAGACCCATAGGAACTATGGCTACACCTTC.

This chain connects TRBV6-5 to TRBJ1-2; unclear D gene. Trimming left V 6 bases short and J 7 bases short, with 12 bases between. Germline CDR1 and CDR2: MNHEY and SVGAGI. CDR3 length: 12 amino acids. CDR3 protein: CASRSDSGGYTF. The CDR3 DNA reads as TGTGCCAGCAGGTCGGATTCCGGTGGCTACACCTTC.

The J gene is TRBJ1-3, the V gene TRBV5-4; maybe TRBD1 (5 bases). Germline loops: CDR1 SGHNT, CDR2 YYREEE (reference sequence). The CDR3 consists of 16 residues. V was trimmed by 4 bases and J by 4 bases, leaving 18 bases between them. The CDR3 protein is CASSPGTGLVGNTIYF. CDR3 nucleotides: TGTGCCAGCAGCCCCGGTACAGGCCTTGTAGGAAACACCATATATTTT.

The V call is TRBV4-1, the J call TRBJ2-7; TRBD1 might be the D (5 bases). V was cut by 2 bases and J by 2 bases, with 7 bases left in between. CDR3 size: 13 residues. The germline CDR1 and CDR2 sequences are MGHRA and YSYEKL. CDR3 loop: CASSQPGTYEQYF. In nucleotides, the CDR3 is TGCGCCAGCAGCCAACCAGGGACCTACGAGCAGTACTTC.

The chain links TRBV5-1 to TRBJ2-3; D might be TRBD1 (5 bases). The CDR3 spans 14 residues. V gave up 6 bases and J gave up 2 bases, with 13 bases separating them. Germline assignment: CDR1 SGHRS and CDR2 YFSETQ. CDR3 protein: CASNLGRATDTQYF. The DNA of the CDR3 is TGCGCCAGCAATTTGGGCAGGGCCACAGATACGCAGTATTTT. Filled out from reference TRBV5-1 and TRBJ2-3, the complete variable domain reads KAGVTQTPRYLIKTRGQQVTLSCSPISGHRSVSWYQQTPGQGLQFLFEYFSETQRNKGNFPGRFSGRQFSNSRSEMNVSTLELGDSALYLCASNLGRATDTQYFGPGTRLTVL.

J is TRBJ1-3 and V is TRBV6-1; the D gene is possibly TRBD1 (6 bases). Between the trimmed V and J ends, which lost 6 bases and 0 bases, there was a span of 12 bases. The V gene's germline CDR1 is MNHNS and CDR2 SASEGT. The CDR3 runs 15 residues. The CDR3 nucleotides read TGTGCCAGCAGCGAGGGACATCACTCTGGAAACACCATATATTTT. It is translated as CASSEGHHSGNTIYF.

The chain links TRBV7-6 to TRBJ1-3; 8 nucleotides agree with TRBD1. In germline, CDR1 is SGHVS, CDR2 FNYEAQ. The ends lost 0 bases at V and 0 bases at J; junction bases unmatched: 1. The CDR3 sequence is 16 residues long. The CDR3 nucleotides read TGTGCCAGCAGCTTAGCGCAGGGGGCCTCTGGAAACACCATATATTTT. This codes for CASSLAQGASGNTIYF.

Only one count was recorded for this clone. This chain uses TRBV19 with TRBJ1-5; 9 bases agree with TRBD1. The CDR3 covers 15 residues. The V gene's germline CDR1 is LNHDA and CDR2 SQIVND (reference sequence). Germline trimming cut 4 bases from V and 2 bases from J; bases unmatched to any gene: 3. As DNA, the CDR3 is TGTGCCAGTAGTAAATGGACAGGGGGCAATCAGCCCCAGCATTTT. Its translation is CASSKWTGGNQPQHF.

This sequence joins TRBV7-7 and TRBJ2-1; D gene ambiguous. This CDR3 contains 16 residues. The V end lost 5 bases, the J end lost 0 bases, and 14 bases lay between the germline ends. Looked up from germline, CDR1 is SSHAT and CDR2 is FNYEAQ (reference sequence). CDR3 DNA: TGTGCCAGCAGCATCCAACCTAGGAGCTCCTACAATGAGCAGTTCTTC. This gives the protein CASSIQPRSSYNEQFF. Full variable domain (rest looked up from reference TRBV7-7 and TRBJ2-1): GAGVSQSPRYKVTKRGQDVTLRCDPISSHATLYWYQQALGQGPEFLTYFNYEAQPDKSGLPSDRFSAERPEGSISTLTIQRTEQRDSAMYRCASSIQPRSSYNEQFFGPGTRLTVL.

The V gene is TRBV2, the J gene TRBJ2-4, with D unresolved. The CDR3 runs to 15 residues. The V end was cut by 6 bases, the J end by 8 bases, with 20 bases between. The germline V gene has CDR1 SNHLY and CDR2 FYNNEI. DNA of the CDR3: TGTGCCAGCAGGCGTGGCGGAACCCCTCCAGACATTCAGTACTTC. Translated, it gives CASRRGGTPPDIQYF. Drawing the rest from reference TRBV2 and TRBJ2-4, the complete variable domain is EPEVTQTPSHQVTQMGQEVILRCVPISNHLYFYWYRQILGQKVEFLVSFYNNEISEKSEIFDDQFSVERPDGSNFTLKIRSTKLEDSAMYFCASRRGGTPPDIQYFGAGTRLSVL.

This clone was counted a single time. This chain uses TRBV18 with TRBJ2-1, with 9 bases identical to TRBD1. Germline lookup yields CDR1 KGHSH and CDR2 LQKENI. With V trimmed by 3 bases and J by 6 bases, 9 bases remained unmatched. CDR3 length equals 16 residues. CDR3 amino acids: CASSPPGTGPANEQFF. As DNA, the CDR3 is TGTGCCAGCTCACCGCCCGGGACAGGGCCGGCCAATGAGCAGTTCTTC.

This clone was observed a single time. The chain links TRBV6-4 to TRBJ2-7, with no clear D. The CDR3 consists of 16 residues. Per the germline V gene, CDR1 is MRHNA and CDR2 is SNTAGT. Trimming pared 7 bases from V and 3 bases from J, leaving 22 bases between. This chain's CDR3 is CASTEGPRHRYYEQYF. The CDR3 DNA reads TGTGCCAGCACCGAAGGACCTCGCCACCGATACTACGAGCAGTACTTC.

The chain couples TRBV7-8 to TRBJ2-3; the D is unclear. CDR1 SGHVS and CDR2 FQNEAQ come from the germline V gene. The ends were cut back, 5 bases at V and 6 bases at J, with 21 bases in the middle. This CDR3 is built from 16 residues. The CDR3 loop reads CASSLPPRTATDTQYF. As DNA, the CDR3 is TGTGCCAGCAGCCTCCCACCTAGGACGGCGACGGATACGCAGTATTTT.

The CDR3 protein is CASSPKGGLAASYEQYF. For the CDR3, the DNA is TGTGCCAGCAGCCCCAAGGGCGGACTAGCGGCCTCCTACGAGCAGTACTTC. The chain combines TRBV4-2 with TRBJ2-7; 10 nucleotides align to TRBD2. The ends lost 4 bases at V and 0 bases at J; junction bases unmatched: 9. From germline, CDR1 is LGHNA and CDR2 YNFKEQ. The CDR3 runs 17 residues.

The chain uses TRBV6-1 and TRBJ2-3; D possibly corresponds to TRBD1 (5 bases). The CDR3 sequence is 13 residues long. V was clipped by 4 bases and J by 1 base, with 6 bases between them. The germline V gene has CDR1 MNHNS and CDR2 SASEGT. CDR3 protein: CASSGGRTDTQYF. The CDR3 DNA is TGTGCCAGCAGTGGGGGCCGCACAGATACGCAGTATTTT.

V gene TRBV10-3 combines with J gene TRBJ2-7, with D unclear. Trimming left V 10 bases short and J 2 bases short, with 18 bases between. The CDR3 runs 14 residues. Germline values: CDR1 ENHRY, CDR2 SYGVKD. For the CDR3, the DNA is TGTGCCACCTGGACGCCTCGGGCAACCTACGAGCAGTACTTC. Translation: CATWTPRATYEQYF.

The chain uses TRBV11-3 and TRBJ2-1; possibly TRBD1 for D (6 bases). The ends were cut back, 5 bases at V and 1 base at J, with 12 bases in the middle. Per germline, CDR1 SGHNT and CDR2 YENEEA. The CDR3 contains 15 residues. The CDR3 reads CASSLTGWSYNEQFF. CDR3 nucleotides: TGTGCCAGCAGCCTTACAGGGTGGTCCTACAATGAGCAGTTCTTC.

The chain is built from TRBV18 and TRBJ2-6, with D perhaps TRBD1 (5 bases). CDR3 length equals 16 residues. CDR1 is KGHSH, CDR2 LQKENI, per germline. V gave up 3 bases and J gave up 4 bases, with 13 bases separating them. This CDR3 is CASSPSAGLGANVLTF. The CDR3 DNA follows: TGTGCCAGCTCACCCTCTGCAGGGCTAGGGGCCAACGTCCTGACTTTC.

This clone came up a few times. This chain links TRBV6-5 with TRBJ2-6, with D perhaps TRBD1 (5 bases). Germline CDR1 is MNHEY and CDR2 is SVGAGI. V lost 0 bases to trimming and J lost 2 bases, with 8 bases between them. The CDR3 has 16 residues. CDR3 amino acids: CASSYSSGTGANVLTF. As DNA, the CDR3 is TGTGCCAGCAGTTACTCTTCAGGGACTGGGGCCAACGTCCTGACTTTC.

The genes are TRBV5-1 and TRBJ2-1, with 7 positions matching TRBD1. This CDR3 has 16 amino acids. Germline V CDR1 and CDR2: SGHRS, YFSETQ. V lost 4 bases, J lost 4 bases, and 11 bases stayed unmatched. CDR3 in amino acids: CASSQGGPRQYNEQFF. The DNA of the CDR3 is TGCGCCAGCAGCCAAGGGGGCCCTCGCCAATACAATGAGCAGTTCTTC.

V is TRBV5-4 and J is TRBJ1-1, with 8 bases identical to TRBD1. The length of the CDR3 is 13 residues. CDR1 is SGHNT and CDR2 is YYREEE in the germline V gene (reference sequence). J was trimmed by 5 bases and V by 3 bases; bases with no gene match: 3. In DNA form, the CDR3 reads TGTGCCAGCAGCTCGACAGGGGTAACTGAAGCTTTCTTT. This encodes CASSSTGVTEAFF.

This chain joins TRBV11-2 and TRBJ1-3; unclear D gene. Between the trimmed V and J ends, which lost 4 bases and 0 bases, there was a span of 7 bases. Germline V gives CDR1 SGHAT, CDR2 FQNNGV. The CDR3 extends over 14 amino acids. The CDR3 here is CASSSDHSGNTIYF. The CDR3 nucleotides read TGTGCCAGCAGCTCCGACCACTCTGGAAACACCATATATTTT.

The genes are TRBV9 and TRBJ1-3; D gene ambiguous. Germline V lookup: CDR1 SGDLS, CDR2 YYNGEE. This CDR3 comprises 16 residues. Trimming removed 0 bases at V and 2 bases at J, with 12 bases between. The CDR3, as DNA: TGTGCCAGCAGCGTAGCAATGGTTTCGGCTGGAAACACCATATATTTT. This encodes CASSVAMVSAGNTIYF. Full variable domain (remainder filled in from reference TRBV9 and TRBJ1-3): DSGVTQTPKHLITATGQRVTLRCSPRSGDLSVYWYQQSLDQGLQFLIQYYNGEERAKGNILERFSAQQFPDLHSELNLSSLELGDSALYFCASSVAMVSAGNTIYFGEGSWLTVV.

This clone occurred a few times. This chain connects TRBV25-1 to TRBJ1-1, with D possibly being TRBD1 (5 bases). The CDR3 is 15 residues long. CDR1 MGHDK and CDR2 SYGVNS come from the germline V gene. The ends were cut back, 6 bases at V and 0 bases at J, with 14 bases in the middle. This CDR3 reads CASRVQGSMNTEAFF. In DNA, the CDR3 is TGTGCCAGCAGAGTTCAGGGATCGATGAACACTGAAGCTTTCTTT.

To note about this clone: Other DNA variants within this sample encode the same CDR3. V is TRBV5-1 and J is TRBJ2-7, with TRBD1 matching 10 bases. The CDR3 has 14 residues. Looked up from germline, CDR1 is SGHRS and CDR2 is YFSETQ. V dropped 2 bases and J dropped 4; count of bases not matched to a gene: 3. The CDR3 protein is CASSFRDRGYEQYF. In nucleotides, the CDR3 is TGCGCCAGCAGCTTCCGGGACAGGGGTTACGAGCAGTACTTC.

V and J are TRBV10-3 and TRBJ1-1; D is undetermined. Trimming left V 1 base short and J 8 bases short, with 8 bases between. The CDR3 is made up of 12 amino acids. CDR1 and CDR2 (germline): ENHRY, SYGVKD. CDR3: CAISELAVEAFF. The CDR3 DNA sequence: TGTGCCATCAGTGAGTTGGCAGTAGAAGCTTTCTTT.

This chain links TRBV5-6 with TRBJ2-2; 7 bases align to TRBD1. CDR1 is SGHDT and CDR2 is YYEEEE in the germline V gene. The CDR3 spans 15 residues. V lost 4 bases and J lost 7; bases outside the gene matches: 10. The CDR3 coding sequence is TGTGCCAGCAGCCGCCCCGGGACAGCCGTCGGGGAGCTGTTTTTT. Its protein product is CASSRPGTAVGELFF.

V and J are TRBV4-2 and TRBJ1-2, with a possible D match to TRBD1 (6 bases). The CDR3 extends over 16 amino acids. The germline CDR1 and CDR2 sequences are LGHNA and YNFKEQ. Trimming removed 0 bases at V and 2 bases at J, with 13 bases between. This chain's CDR3 is CASSQEFRDMNYGYTF. In DNA, the CDR3 is TGTGCCAGCAGCCAAGAGTTCCGGGACATGAACTATGGCTACACCTTC.